This T cell receptor beta chain appears in the sequencing data of a study of cytomegalovirus exposure and HLA in healthy donors. Background on the study: Earlier work reported 95 million to 130 million unique TCR beta sequences from about 180 million T cells. Of roughly 400 genotyped donors, approximately 84% clustered with self-reported Caucasian donors.

Germline loops: CDR1 MNHNS, CDR2 SASEGT. Unmatched junction bases numbered 7, after V lost 5 bases and J lost 5 bases. This CDR3 has 15 residues. The PCR used 60 Vbeta and 13 Jbeta primers. In the authors' methods: In a later analysis, 80 million or so unique TCR beta chains included roughly 11 million shared by two or more donors. Produced via immunoSEQ multiplex PCR; TCRdb's table is partial and in-frame only. V, J and clone size were drawn from that table, and D and trimming were deduced from the DNA. The table lists some 120,000 clones. On this clone: Its antigen is not known. The same CDR3 arises from other DNA sequences in this sample as well.

Overall study results and limits: Researchers catalogued under 200 TCR beta chains as cytomegalovirus-associated.

Sequencing was performed on PBMCs. The rearrangement links TRBV6-1 to TRBJ2-1; 9 bases agree with TRBD2. The sequence was obtained from a man younger than 45 in good health and CMV-seronegative. Here the CDR3 reads CASSLVAGGHNEQFF. Written as DNA, the CDR3 is TGTGCCAGCAGTCTCGTGGCGGGGGGGCACAATGAGCAGTTCTTC.